At least ten counts were recorded for the clone carrying this TCR beta chain. The antigen is not known. The data derive from a study of T cells in Graves' hyperthyroidism and ophthalmopathy. General study results and limits: Also found in blood were most expanded thyroid clonotypes above 0.001. A median roughly six months before onset, the model predicted ophthalmopathy.

Germline CDR1 is SEHNR and CDR2 is FQNEAQ (reference sequence). This CDR3 region has 14 residues. V was cut by 3 bases and J by 2 bases, with 10 bases left in between. RNA transcripts provided the source from which TCR beta CDR3 regions were amplified. In the first-round RT-PCR of the TCR CDR3, the HTBI primer set was used. TCRdb redid the calling of the multiplex PCR reads with MiXCR, one entry per CDR3 protein. Of under 250,000 distinct CDR3 sequences in the sample, approximately 24% were seen once. This clonotype was obtained from a woman aged 40 to 50 with Graves' ophthalmopathy. The chain links TRBV7-9 to TRBJ2-5; perhaps TRBD1 as D (6 bases). The sequencing sample was made of blood. The CDR3 reads CASSFTGIQETQYF. The DNA for the CDR3 is TGTGCCAGCAGCTTCACAGGGATACAAGAGACCCAGTACTTC.